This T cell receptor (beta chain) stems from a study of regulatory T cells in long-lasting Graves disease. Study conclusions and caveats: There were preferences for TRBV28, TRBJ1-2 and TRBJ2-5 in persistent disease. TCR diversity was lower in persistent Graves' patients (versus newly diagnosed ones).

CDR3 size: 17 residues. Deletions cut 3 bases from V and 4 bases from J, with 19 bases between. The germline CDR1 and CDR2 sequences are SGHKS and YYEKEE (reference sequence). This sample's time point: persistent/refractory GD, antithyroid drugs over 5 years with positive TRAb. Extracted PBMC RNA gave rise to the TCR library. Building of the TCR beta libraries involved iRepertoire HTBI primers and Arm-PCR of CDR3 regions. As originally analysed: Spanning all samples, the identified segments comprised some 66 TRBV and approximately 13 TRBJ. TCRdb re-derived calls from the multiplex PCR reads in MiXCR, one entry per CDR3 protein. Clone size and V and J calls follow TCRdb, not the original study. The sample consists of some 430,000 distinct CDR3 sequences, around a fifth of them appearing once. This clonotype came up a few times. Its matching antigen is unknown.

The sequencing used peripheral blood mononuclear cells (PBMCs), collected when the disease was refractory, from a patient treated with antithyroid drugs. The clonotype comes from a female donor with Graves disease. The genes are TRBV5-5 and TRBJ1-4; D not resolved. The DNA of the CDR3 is TGTGCCAGCAGCTCGGGCCCCCGACTGAAGCATAATGAAAAACTGTTTTTT. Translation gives CASSSGPRLKHNEKLFF. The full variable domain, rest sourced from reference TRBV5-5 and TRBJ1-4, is DAGVTQSPTHLIKTRGQQVTLRCSPISGHKSVSWYQQVLGQGPQFIFQYYEKEERGRGNFPDRFSARQFPNYSSELNVNALLLGDSALYLCASSSGPRLKHNEKLFFGSGTQLSVL.